The 18 T cell receptor beta chains reported below all come from one sample, sequenced in a study of T cell responses to AZD1222 COVID-19 vaccine. The method was immunoSEQ multiplex PCR; TCRdb's version includes in-frame clones alone and lacks a portion of them. This table holds around 150,000 clones, about 93% found once. The sequencing here drew on peripheral blood, taken on day 0 of AZD1222 vaccination. These receptors were obtained from an adult in good health.

The chain is built from TRBV7-9 and TRBJ1-2, with 8 positions matching TRBD1. This CDR3 contains 15 residues. Germline CDR1 SEHNR, CDR2 FQNEAQ (reference sequence). The J segment lost 5 bases and the V segment lost 1 base, leaving 6 bases of the junction unmatched. CDR3 amino acids: CASSLGLGQVYGYTF. The DNA of the CDR3 is TGTGCCAGCAGCTTAGGACTGGGACAGGTATATGGCTACACCTTC.

The chain uses TRBV28 and TRBJ1-5; TRBD1 is a possible D gene (6 bases). The V gene lost 3 bases and the J gene lost 3 bases, with 12 bases spanning the gap. The CDR3 loop spans 15 amino acids. The germline CDR1 and CDR2 sequences are MDHEN and SYDVKM. CDR3 in DNA: TGTGCCAGCAGTTTTACAGGGATGTCCAATCAGCCCCAGCATTTT. Its protein product is CASSFTGMSNQPQHF.

This rearrangement joins TRBV7-2 to TRBJ1-5; D unclear. CDR1 and CDR2 from the germline V gene are SGHTA and FQGNSA. CDR3 size: 14 residues. V lost 3 bases to trimming and J lost 0 bases, with 6 bases between them. The CDR3: CASSFTDSNQPQHF. The CDR3 DNA follows: TGTGCCAGCAGCTTTACAGATAGCAATCAGCCCCAGCATTTT.

This clone was counted once. This chain joins TRBV9 and TRBJ1-1; tentatively, D is TRBD1 (6 bases). The germline gives CDR1 SGDLS, CDR2 YYNGEE. CDR3 length: 15 amino acids. Trimming pared 0 bases from V and 0 bases from J, leaving 9 bases between. CDR3 in amino acids: CASSVVDRLNTEAFF. CDR3 nucleotide sequence: TGTGCCAGCAGCGTAGTCGACAGGCTGAACACTGAAGCTTTCTTT. The full variable domain, in which reference TRBV9 and TRBJ1-1 provide the parts outside the CDR3, is DSGVTQTPKHLITATGQRVTLRCSPRSGDLSVYWYQQSLDQGLQFLIQYYNGEERAKGNILERFSAQQFPDLHSELNLSSLELGDSALYFCASSVVDRLNTEAFFGQGTRLTVV.

The J gene is TRBJ2-3, the V gene TRBV12-5; 7 bases are shared with TRBD2. Germline V CDR1 and CDR2: LGHNT, FRNRAP. CDR3 size: 16 residues. The junction had 6 bases not matched to a gene; V was cut back by 1 base and J by 2 bases. This chain's CDR3 is CASGLALTSFTDTQYF. The DNA for the CDR3 is TGTGCTAGTGGTTTGGCCTTGACTAGCTTCACAGATACGCAGTATTTT.

This rearrangement joins TRBV12-3 or TRBV12-4 to TRBJ1-6; D not resolved. This CDR3 region has 13 residues. Between the trimmed V and J ends, which lost 4 bases and 7 bases, there was a span of 8 bases. The CDR3 DNA is TGTGCCAGCAGTTACCTAGGGAATTCACCCCTCCACTTT. This codes for CASSYLGNSPLHF.

The chain carries TRBV7-2 and TRBJ2-1; TRBD2 matches at 7 bases. The CDR3 loop spans 16 amino acids. Germline values: CDR1 SGHTA, CDR2 FQGNSA. The V segment lost 1 base and the J segment 2 bases; nucleotides outside the gene matches: 5. The CDR3 is CASSLDPSGPYNEQFF. The CDR3 bases are TGTGCCAGCAGCTTAGACCCTAGCGGCCCCTACAATGAGCAGTTCTTC.

The rearrangement joins TRBV7-3 to TRBJ2-1; 9 bases agree with TRBD2. Germline values: CDR1 SGHTA, CDR2 FQGTGA. Losses at the gene ends were 2 bases for V and 15 bases for J; bases not matched to a gene: 8. CDR3 length: 13 residues. The DNA of the CDR3 is TGTGCCAGCAGCTTAGGGCTAGCGGGAAGTATGTTCTTC. Protein product: CASSLGLAGSMFF.

This chain connects TRBV7-2 to TRBJ1-2; D possibly corresponds to TRBD1 (5 bases). Germline V CDR1 and CDR2: SGHTA, FQGNSA. This CDR3 comprises 14 residues. The germline V and J ends were trimmed by 2 bases and 3 bases, with 10 bases remaining between them. Here the CDR3 reads CASSLIRADYGYTF. CDR3 sequence (DNA): TGTGCCAGCAGCTTAATCAGGGCGGACTATGGCTACACCTTC.

The chain couples TRBV5-4 to TRBJ2-5; 8 bases align to TRBD1. This CDR3 has 16 residues. Trimming at V came to 3 bases and at J to 7 bases, leaving 14 bases not matched to a gene. Germline CDR1 and CDR2: SGHNT and YYREEE (reference sequence). CDR3 bases: TGTGCCAGCAGCTCGGGACAGGAAAACAAGAGATTGACCCAGTACTTC. Residues: CASSSGQENKRLTQYF.

A single count supports this clone. J is TRBJ2-6 and V is TRBV7-2; the D gene is possibly TRBD1 (6 bases). The CDR3 spans 13 residues. V was shortened by 5 bases and J by 12 bases, with 14 bases between the two germline ends. Germline assignment: CDR1 SGHTA and CDR2 FQGNSA. DNA of the CDR3: TGTGCCAGCAGCCCAGGGGCCAGCAGCGTCCTGACTTTC. Encoded protein: CASSPGASSVLTF.

The chain has TRBV28 and TRBJ1-2; tentatively, D is TRBD1 (6 bases). The CDR3 totals 13 residues. Germline V gene data show CDR1 as MDHEN and CDR2 as SYDVKM. With 10 bases removed from V and 4 bases from J, the gap between germline ends came to 16 bases. CDR3 in amino acids: CAIRMGAPYGYTF. CDR3 nucleotide sequence: TGTGCCATCAGGATGGGGGCTCCCTATGGCTACACCTTC.

Here the CDR3 reads CASSSGYNEQFF. The CDR3, as DNA: TGTGCCAGCAGTTCAGGGTACAATGAGCAGTTCTTC. The chain couples TRBV6-5 to TRBJ2-1, with D possibly being TRBD1 (5 bases). The CDR3 covers 12 residues. CDR1 and CDR2 from the germline V gene are MNHEY and SVGAGI. V lost 4 bases to trimming and J lost 4 bases, with 5 bases between them.

The gene calls are TRBV27 and TRBJ2-2; weak D call: TRBD2 (6 bases). This CDR3 comprises 16 residues. The germline V gene has CDR1 MNHEY and CDR2 SMNVEV (reference sequence). V lost 4 bases, J lost 1 base, and 13 bases lay in between. The CDR3 nucleotides read TGTGCCAGCAGTTCGAGCCCCGGGAGGAACACCGGGGAGCTGTTTTTT. Its translation: CASSSSPGRNTGELFF.

The CDR3 DNA is TGTGCCAGTAGCACAGGGTTGGACACTGAAGCTTTCTTT. Protein sequence: CASSTGLDTEAFF. The chain joins TRBV19 to TRBJ1-1, with D possibly being TRBD1 (6 bases). From germline, CDR1 is LNHDA and CDR2 SQIVND (reference sequence). The length of the CDR3 is 13 residues. V lost 6 bases to trimming and J lost 3 bases, with 11 bases between them.

The rearrangement links TRBV2 to TRBJ1-4; the match to TRBD1 covers 8 bases. The CDR3 spans 11 residues. The germline CDR1 and CDR2 sequences are SNHLY and FYNNEI. After removal of 11 bases from V and 8 bases from J, the junction contained 4 bases not matched to a gene. CDR3 nucleotide sequence: TGTGCCTGGACAGGGCGAGAAAAACTGTTTTTT. It encodes CAWTGREKLFF.

The rearrangement joins TRBV3-1 (or the pseudogene TRBV3-2) to TRBJ2-2; no firm D call. Trimming took off 0 bases at V and 6 bases at J, with 5 bases between the two ends. Germline V gene data show CDR1 as LGHDT and CDR2 as YNNKEL (reference sequence). This CDR3 has 13 residues. The CDR3 bases are TGTGCCAGCAGCCAAGATTGGGCCGGGGAGCTGTTTTTT. Translation gives CASSQDWAGELFF.

This chain uses TRBV7-8 with TRBJ2-5; D is perhaps TRBD1 (7 bases). Germline V gene lookup returns CDR1 SGHVS and CDR2 FQNEAQ. The CDR3 runs to 12 residues. Trimming removed 5 bases from V and 8 bases from J, with 12 bases in between. The CDR3 coding sequence is TGTGCCAGCAGCCCCAGGGGGGTAACCCAGTACTTC. It codes for CASSPRGVTQYF.